A single TCR beta chain is shown here with its context. These data originate in a study of shared clonotypes between healthy human individuals. Trimming removed 4 bases at V and 9 bases at J, with 19 bases between. Germline V gene sequence: CDR1 SQVTM, CDR2 ANQGSEA. The length of the CDR3 is 14 residues. Sequencing was performed with immunoSEQ multiplex PCR; in TCRdb, only in-frame clones are kept and a portion is missing. The sample lists approximately 2.5 million clones, about 92% occurring once. This clonotype originated in a man aged 18 to 29 in good health. The rearrangement links TRBV29-1 to TRBJ2-1, with D perhaps TRBD2 (6 bases). Material: naive CD4+ T cells sorted from blood. As for subset: CD45RA+ positively selected. The CDR3: CSVAEGLVTGEQFF. The DNA for the CDR3 is TGCAGCGTTGCGGAGGGGCTCGTGACGGGTGAGCAGTTCTTC.